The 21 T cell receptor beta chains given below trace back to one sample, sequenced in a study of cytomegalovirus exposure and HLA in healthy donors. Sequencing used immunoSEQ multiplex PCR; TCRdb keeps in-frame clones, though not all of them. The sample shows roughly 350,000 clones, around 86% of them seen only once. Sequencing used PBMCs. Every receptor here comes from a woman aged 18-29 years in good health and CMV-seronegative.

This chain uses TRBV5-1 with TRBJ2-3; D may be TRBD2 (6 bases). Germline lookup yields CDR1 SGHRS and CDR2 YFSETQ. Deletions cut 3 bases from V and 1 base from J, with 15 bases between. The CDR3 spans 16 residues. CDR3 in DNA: TGCGCCAGCAGCTCCGGGACTTTATCCGGCACAGATACGCAGTATTTT. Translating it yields CASSSGTLSGTDTQYF.

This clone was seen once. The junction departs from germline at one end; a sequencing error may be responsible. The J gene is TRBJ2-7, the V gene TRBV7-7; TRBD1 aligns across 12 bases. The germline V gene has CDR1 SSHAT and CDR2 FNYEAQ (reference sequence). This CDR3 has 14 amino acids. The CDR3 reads CASSPGQGALEQYF. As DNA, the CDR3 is TGTGCTAGCAGCCCGGGACAGGGGGCCCTCGAGCAGTACTTC.

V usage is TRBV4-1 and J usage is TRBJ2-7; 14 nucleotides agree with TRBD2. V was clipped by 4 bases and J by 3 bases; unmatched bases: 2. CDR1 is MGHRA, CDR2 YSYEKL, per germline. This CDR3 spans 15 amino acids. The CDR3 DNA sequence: TGCGCCAGCAGCCGAGGACTAGCGGGAGGCTACGAGCAGTACTTC. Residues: CASSRGLAGGYEQYF.

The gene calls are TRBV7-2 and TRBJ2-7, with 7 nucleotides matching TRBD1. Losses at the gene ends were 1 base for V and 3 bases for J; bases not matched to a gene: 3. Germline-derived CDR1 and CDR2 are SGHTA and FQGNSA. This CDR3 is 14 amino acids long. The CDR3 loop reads CASSLVGQHYEQYF. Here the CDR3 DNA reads TGTGCCAGCAGCTTAGTGGGACAGCACTACGAGCAGTACTTC.

The CDR3 reads CASSLGKLAGFSGANVLTF. The CDR3 bases are TGTGCCAGCAGCTTGGGTAAACTAGCGGGATTCTCTGGGGCCAACGTCCTGACTTTC. The chain uses TRBV5-4 and TRBJ2-6; the match to TRBD2 covers 10 bases. The V segment lost 0 bases and the J segment 0 bases; nucleotides outside the gene matches: 6. The CDR3 is 19 residues long. The germline V gene encodes CDR1 SGHNT and CDR2 YYREEE (reference sequence).

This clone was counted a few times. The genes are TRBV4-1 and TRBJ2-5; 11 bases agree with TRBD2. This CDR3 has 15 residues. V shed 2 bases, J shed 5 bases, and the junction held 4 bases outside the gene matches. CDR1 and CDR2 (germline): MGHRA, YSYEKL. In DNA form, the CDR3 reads TGCGCCAGCAGCCAATGGGCTAGCGGGGGGGAGACCCAGTACTTC. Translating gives CASSQWASGGETQYF.

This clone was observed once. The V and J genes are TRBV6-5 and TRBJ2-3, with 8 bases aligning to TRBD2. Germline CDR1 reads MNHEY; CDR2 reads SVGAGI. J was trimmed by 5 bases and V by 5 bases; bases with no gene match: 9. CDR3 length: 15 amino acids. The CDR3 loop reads CASSIQRETGDTQYF. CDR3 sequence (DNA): TGTGCCAGCAGTATACAGCGGGAGACTGGAGATACGCAGTATTTT.

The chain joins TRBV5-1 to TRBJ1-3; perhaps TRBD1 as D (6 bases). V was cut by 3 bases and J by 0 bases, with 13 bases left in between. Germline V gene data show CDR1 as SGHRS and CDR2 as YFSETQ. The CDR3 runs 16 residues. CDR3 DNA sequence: TGCGCCAGCAGCTCGAGCAGGGGAAGCTCTGGAAACACCATATATTTT. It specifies CASSSSRGSSGNTIYF.

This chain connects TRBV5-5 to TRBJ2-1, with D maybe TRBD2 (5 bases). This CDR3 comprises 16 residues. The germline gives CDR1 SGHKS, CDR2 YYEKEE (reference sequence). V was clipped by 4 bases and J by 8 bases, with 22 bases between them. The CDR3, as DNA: TGTGCCAGCAGCCTGATGCAGCGGTCCAGTCCCCATGAGCAGTTCTTC. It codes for CASSLMQRSSPHEQFF.

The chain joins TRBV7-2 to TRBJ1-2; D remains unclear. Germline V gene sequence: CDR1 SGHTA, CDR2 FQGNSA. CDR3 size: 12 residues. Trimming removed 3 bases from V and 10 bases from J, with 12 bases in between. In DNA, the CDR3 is TGTGCCAGCAGCTTGATGACAAGCCACTACACCTTC. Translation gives CASSLMTSHYTF.

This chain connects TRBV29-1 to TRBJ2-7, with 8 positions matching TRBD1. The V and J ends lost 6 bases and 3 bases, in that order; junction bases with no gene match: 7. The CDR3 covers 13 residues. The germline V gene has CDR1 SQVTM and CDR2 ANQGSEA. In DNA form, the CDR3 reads TGCAGCGTCCTACAGGGGGTGGGCTACGAGCAGTACTTC. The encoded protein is CSVLQGVGYEQYF.

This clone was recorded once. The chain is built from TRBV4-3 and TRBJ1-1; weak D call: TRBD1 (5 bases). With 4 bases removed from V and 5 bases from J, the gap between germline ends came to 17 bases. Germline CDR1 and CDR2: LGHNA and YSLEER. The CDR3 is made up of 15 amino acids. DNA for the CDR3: TGCGCCAGCAGCCCTCGGGACTCTGGGGGGACTGAAGCTTTCTTT. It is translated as CASSPRDSGGTEAFF.

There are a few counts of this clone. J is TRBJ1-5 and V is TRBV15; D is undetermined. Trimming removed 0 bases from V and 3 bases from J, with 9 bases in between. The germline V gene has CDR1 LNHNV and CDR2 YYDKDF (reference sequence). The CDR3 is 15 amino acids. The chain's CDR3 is CATSRESGSNQPQHF. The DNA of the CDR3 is TGTGCCACCAGCAGAGAGTCGGGGTCCAATCAGCCCCAGCATTTT.

CDR3 region: CASSSRGQGRLNTQYF. In nucleotides, the CDR3 is TGTGCCAGCAGCTCCCGAGGACAGGGAAGGTTAAATACGCAGTATTTT. The gene calls are TRBV13 and TRBJ2-3, with 8 bases identical to TRBD1. Per germline, CDR1 PRHDT and CDR2 FYEKMQ (reference sequence). The CDR3 is 16 amino acids. The V segment lost 4 bases and the J segment 7 bases; nucleotides outside the gene matches: 13.

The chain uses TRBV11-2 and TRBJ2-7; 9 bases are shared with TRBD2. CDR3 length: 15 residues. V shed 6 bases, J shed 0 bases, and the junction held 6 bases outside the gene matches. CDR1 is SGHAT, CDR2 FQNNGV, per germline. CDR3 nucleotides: TGTGCCAGCAGTCGGACTAGCGTTCTCTCCTACGAGCAGTACTTC. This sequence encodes CASSRTSVLSYEQYF.

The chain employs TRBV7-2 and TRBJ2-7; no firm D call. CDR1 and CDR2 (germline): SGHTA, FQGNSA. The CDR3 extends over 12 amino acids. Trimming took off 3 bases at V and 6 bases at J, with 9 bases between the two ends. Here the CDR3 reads CASSFYGGEQYF. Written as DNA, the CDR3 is TGTGCCAGCAGCTTTTATGGCGGCGAGCAGTACTTC.

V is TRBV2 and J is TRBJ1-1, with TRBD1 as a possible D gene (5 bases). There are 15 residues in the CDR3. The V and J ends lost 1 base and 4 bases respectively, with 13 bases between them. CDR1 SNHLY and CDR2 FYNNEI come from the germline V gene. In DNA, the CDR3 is TGTGCCAGCAGTGAAGTGCCCGGGGGTATCACTGAAGCTTTCTTT. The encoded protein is CASSEVPGGITEAFF.

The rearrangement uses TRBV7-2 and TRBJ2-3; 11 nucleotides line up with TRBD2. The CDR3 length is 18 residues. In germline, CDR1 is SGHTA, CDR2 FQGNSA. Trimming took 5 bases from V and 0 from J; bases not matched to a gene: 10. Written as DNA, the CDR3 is TGTGCCAGCAGCCTCTTTCTTACTAGCGGGAGTAGCACAGATACGCAGTATTTT. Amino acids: CASSLFLTSGSSTDTQYF. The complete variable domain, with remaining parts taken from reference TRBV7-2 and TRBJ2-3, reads GAGVSQSPSNKVTEKGKDVELRCDPISGHTALYWYRQSLGQGLEFLIYFQGNSAPDKSGLPSDRFSAERTGGSVSTLTIQRTQQEDSAVYLCASSLFLTSGSSTDTQYFGPGTRLTVL.

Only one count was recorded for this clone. This CDR3 is CASSQDPPNLNSNQPQHF. CDR3 sequence (DNA): TGCGCCAGCAGCCAAGATCCACCGAACTTAAATAGCAATCAGCCCCAGCATTTT. The V and J genes are TRBV4-1 and TRBJ1-5; D call uncertain. V dropped 0 bases and J dropped 0 bases, with 15 bases sitting between them. The CDR3 has 18 residues. Germline V gene data show CDR1 as MGHRA and CDR2 as YSYEKL.

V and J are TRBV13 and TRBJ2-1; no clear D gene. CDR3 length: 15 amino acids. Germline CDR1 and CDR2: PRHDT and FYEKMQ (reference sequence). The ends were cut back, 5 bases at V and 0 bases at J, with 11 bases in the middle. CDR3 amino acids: CASSITRSSYNEQFF. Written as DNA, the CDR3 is TGTGCCAGCAGCATTACAAGAAGCTCCTACAATGAGCAGTTCTTC.

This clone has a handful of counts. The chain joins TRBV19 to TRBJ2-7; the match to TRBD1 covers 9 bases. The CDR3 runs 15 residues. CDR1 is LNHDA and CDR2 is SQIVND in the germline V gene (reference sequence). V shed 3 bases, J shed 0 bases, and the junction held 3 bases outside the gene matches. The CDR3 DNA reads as TGTGCCAGTAGTATCTGGACAGGGGACTCCTACGAGCAGTACTTC. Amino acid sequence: CASSIWTGDSYEQYF.